This entry features one T cell receptor beta chain sequence. Its specificity is not known. Assay used: immunoSEQ multiplex PCR; TCRdb lists only in-frame clones, some missing. The sample has 220,000 or so clones; just over 90% are singletons. The CDR3 spans 18 residues. Germline CDR1 is MNHEY and CDR2 is SMNVEV (reference sequence). The J segment lost 2 bases and the V segment lost 6 bases, leaving 17 bases of the junction unmatched. The record originates from a study of cytomegalovirus exposure and HLA in healthy donors. Findings and limits, study-wide: Subsequent analysis of the approximately 110 validation repertoires found a tendency for first-cohort TCR clusters to co-occur. The study listed approximately 160 cytomegalovirus-associated TCR beta chains. In vitro checks showed that a few CMV-associated chains really do target CMV antigens. While the bulk of TCR sequences proved rare, some public TCRs turned up in many donors.

Sample: PBMCs. This chain connects TRBV27 to TRBJ2-5, with 8 bases fitting TRBD2. This TCR was recovered from a woman under 30 in good health and CMV-seronegative. The CDR3 is CASSLYKTSARGQETQYF. The DNA for the CDR3 is TGTGCCAGCAGCCTTTATAAGACTAGCGCGAGGGGTCAAGAGACCCAGTACTTC.